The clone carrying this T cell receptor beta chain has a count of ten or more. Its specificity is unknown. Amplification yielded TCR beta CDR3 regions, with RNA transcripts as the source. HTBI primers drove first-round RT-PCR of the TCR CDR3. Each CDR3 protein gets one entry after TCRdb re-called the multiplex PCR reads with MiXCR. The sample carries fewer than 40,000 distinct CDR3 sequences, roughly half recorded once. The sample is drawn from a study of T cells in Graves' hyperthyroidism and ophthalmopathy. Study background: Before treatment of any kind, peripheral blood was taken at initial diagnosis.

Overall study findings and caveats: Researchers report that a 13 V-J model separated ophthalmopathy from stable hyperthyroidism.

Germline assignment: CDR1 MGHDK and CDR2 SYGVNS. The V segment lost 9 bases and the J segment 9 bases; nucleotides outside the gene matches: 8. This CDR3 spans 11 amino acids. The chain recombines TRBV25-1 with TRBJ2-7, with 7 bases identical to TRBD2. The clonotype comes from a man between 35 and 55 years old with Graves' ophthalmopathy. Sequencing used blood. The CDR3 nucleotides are TGTGCCAGTCGGGGGGAGGTGGGGCAGTACTTC. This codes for CASRGEVGQYF.